The 9 T cell receptor beta chains below all came from one sample that was sequenced in a study of blood T cell repertoires in COVID-19. Produced via immunoSEQ multiplex PCR; TCRdb's table is partial and in-frame only. This repertoire shows roughly 14,000 clones, 70% to 90% found once; its top ten account for 15% to 20%. Material for sequencing was peripheral blood. The receptors come from a human donor with active COVID-19. The donor label of this sample is uncertain.

This clone was detected only once. The chain joins TRBV11-3 to TRBJ2-3; 7 bases map to TRBD2. Germline-derived CDR1 and CDR2 are SGHNT and YENEEA. There are 15 residues in the CDR3. V lost 8 bases, J lost 2 bases, and 10 bases stayed unmatched. CDR3 nucleotide sequence: TGTGCCAGCTCTTCAGTCGGGGGGATCACAGATACGCAGTATTTT. Its protein product is CASSSVGGITDTQYF.

The chain combines TRBV7-9 with TRBJ2-1; D is perhaps TRBD2 (5 bases). V lost 6 bases and J lost 9, with 15 bases in between. The CDR3 loop spans 13 amino acids. CDR1 is SEHNR, CDR2 FQNEAQ, per germline (reference sequence). The CDR3 loop reads CASRAGSTGEQFF. The CDR3 nucleotides are TGTGCCAGCAGGGCGGGCTCCACGGGTGAGCAGTTCTTC.

The chain joins TRBV28 to TRBJ2-1, with D uncertain. This CDR3 comprises 13 residues. Germline V gives CDR1 MDHEN, CDR2 SYDVKM. Deletions cut 10 bases from V and 2 bases from J, with 12 bases between. CDR3 in amino acids: CATAYGTYNEQFF. CDR3 bases: TGTGCCACCGCGTACGGTACCTACAATGAGCAGTTCTTC.

The chain carries TRBV5-1 and TRBJ2-1; 7 bases align to TRBD1. Per the germline V gene, CDR1 is SGHRS and CDR2 is YFSETQ. This CDR3 has 14 residues. V shed 2 bases and J 8 bases; nucleotides not matched to a gene: 7. CDR3 region: CASSFSKQGDEQFF. CDR3 nucleotide sequence: TGCGCCAGCAGCTTTTCCAAGCAGGGGGATGAGCAGTTCTTC.

This sequence joins TRBV7-3 and TRBJ2-1, with a tentative D call TRBD2 (6 bases). The CDR3 totals 15 residues. The ends were cut back, 5 bases at V and 6 bases at J, with 17 bases in the middle. Germline assignment: CDR1 SGHTA and CDR2 FQGTGA. CDR3 in DNA: TGTGCCAGCAGCCCCGGGACCGGGAGTGGCAATGAGCAGTTCTTC. Encoded protein: CASSPGTGSGNEQFF.

There are a few counts of this clone. The CDR3 spells CASNARDTAGNTIYF. DNA for the CDR3: TGTGCCAGCAACGCTCGGGACACAGCTGGAAACACCATATATTTT. This chain links TRBV28 with TRBJ1-3, with TRBD1 as a possible D gene (6 bases). Germline CDR1 and CDR2: MDHEN and SYDVKM. V lost 7 bases to trimming and J lost 2 bases, with 15 bases between them. CDR3 length equals 15 residues.

This chain connects TRBV28 to TRBJ1-4; a weak D match, TRBD1 (5 bases). The CDR3 covers 13 residues. The V and J ends lost 3 bases and 7 bases respectively, with 9 bases between them. Germline CDR1 and CDR2: MDHEN and SYDVKM. The CDR3 DNA sequence: TGTGCCAGCAGTTTGACAGCCCTTGAAAAACTGTTTTTT. Protein: CASSLTALEKLFF.

The gene calls are TRBV11-3 and TRBJ2-1, with D maybe TRBD1 (7 bases). CDR1 SGHNT and CDR2 YENEEA come from the germline V gene. The CDR3 has 16 amino acids. Deletions cut 1 base from V and 5 bases from J, with 15 bases between. The CDR3 region is CASSLGGDRTNNEQFF. The CDR3 region has the DNA TGTGCCAGCAGCTTAGGGGGGGACAGAACTAACAATGAGCAGTTCTTC. Filled out from reference TRBV11-3 and TRBJ2-1, the complete variable domain reads EAGVVQSPRYKIIEKKQPVAFWCNPISGHNTLYWYLQNLGQGPELLIRYENEEAVDDSQLPKDRFSAERLKGVDSTLKIQPAELGDSAVYLCASSLGGDRTNNEQFFGPGTRLTVL.

The rearrangement joins TRBV6-7 to TRBJ2-1; D is perhaps TRBD2 (6 bases). TRBV6-7 is an ORF, with its function uncertain. V shed 0 bases and J shed 5 bases, with 11 bases lying between them. This CDR3 has 15 residues. The CDR3, as DNA: TGTGCCAGCAGTTACTCGAGGCCGGGGGACAATGAGCAGTTCTTC. This encodes CASSYSRPGDNEQFF.